These 20 T cell receptor beta chains were sequenced from one sample in a study of PD-1 blockade in classical Hodgkin lymphoma. TCRdb's table, derived via immunoSEQ multiplex PCR, lists solely in-frame clones and lacks some. Among tens of thousands of clones listed, under 95% were seen once. In every patient, relapse followed autologous stem cell transplantation, while exposure to brentuximab vedotin differed. The sample in question was peripheral blood mononuclear cells (PBMCs), obtained at baseline. These receptors all come from a human donor with classical Hodgkin lymphoma.

V usage is TRBV28 and J usage is TRBJ2-7, with 8 nucleotides matching TRBD1. Germline CDR1 and CDR2: MDHEN and SYDVKM. V lost 5 bases, J lost 0 bases, and 15 bases stayed unmatched. The CDR3 totals 18 residues. The CDR3 DNA follows: TGTGCCAGCAGTCCTCAGGGGGCGCCTAGGTTAAGCTCCTACGAGCAGTACTTC. Translated, it gives CASSPQGAPRLSSYEQYF.

The chain links TRBV7-9 to TRBJ1-1; D gene uncertain. CDR1 is SEHNR and CDR2 is FQNEAQ in the germline V gene (reference sequence). Deletions cut 10 bases from V and 5 bases from J, with 20 bases between. CDR3 length: 14 amino acids. CDR3 DNA: TGTGCCATTACCACCTTGGGTACTCGAACTGAAGCTTTCTTT. This sequence encodes CAITTLGTRTEAFF. Full variable domain (remainder filled in from reference TRBV7-9 and TRBJ1-1): DTGVSQNPRHKITKRGQNVTFRCDPISEHNRLYWYRQTLGQGPEFLTYFQNEAQLEKSRLLSDRFSAERPKGSFSTLEIQRTEQGDSAMYLCAITTLGTRTEAFFGQGTRLTVV.

The chain is built from TRBV27 and TRBJ2-5, with D hard to call. V lost 0 bases and J lost 4, with 15 bases in between. Germline CDR1 and CDR2: MNHEY and SMNVEV (reference sequence). CDR3 size: 16 residues. The CDR3 DNA sequence: TGTGCCAGCAGTTTATCGGCAGTCGCTTCGAGAGAGACCCAGTACTTC. Translated: CASSLSAVASRETQYF.

This clone was observed a single time. The chain couples TRBV18 to TRBJ2-5; D gene ambiguous. Germline V gene lookup returns CDR1 KGHSH and CDR2 LQKENI. V was shortened by 6 bases and J by 2 bases, with 16 bases between the two germline ends. The CDR3 sequence is 15 residues long. CDR3 nucleotides: TGTGCCAGCTCCCTAGAGCTGGCGTCTCAAGAGACCCAGTACTTC. Translation: CASSLELASQETQYF.

The gene calls are TRBV6-1 and TRBJ1-4, with 8 nucleotides matching TRBD1. Trimming at V came to 2 bases and at J to 3 bases, leaving 5 bases not matched to a gene. The CDR3 spans 16 residues. Germline CDR1 is MNHNS and CDR2 is SASEGT. As DNA, the CDR3 is TGTGCCAGCAGTGAAAACACAGGGGGGTCTAATGAAAAACTGTTTTTT. Translation gives CASSENTGGSNEKLFF.

This chain connects TRBV27 to TRBJ1-1; D is unclear. Germline CDR1 is MNHEY and CDR2 is SMNVEV (reference sequence). The CDR3 extends over 14 amino acids. Trimming took 4 bases from V and 1 from J, leaving 10 bases between them. CDR3 coding DNA: TGTGCCAGCAGTTCCCCAGGAGGGAACACTGAAGCTTTCTTT. Its translation: CASSSPGGNTEAFF.

The chain has TRBV27 and TRBJ1-1, with D hard to call. Germline assignment: CDR1 MNHEY and CDR2 SMNVEV (reference sequence). The CDR3 totals 13 residues. Trimming removed 3 bases at V and 5 bases at J, with 10 bases between. For the CDR3, the DNA is TGTGCCAGCAGTTTTACGAGTAAGACTGAAGCTTTCTTT. This sequence encodes CASSFTSKTEAFF.

V usage is TRBV13 and J usage is TRBJ1-2; 7 bases match TRBD1. V trimming: 5 bases; J trimming: 4 bases; junction bases outside the gene matches: 10. The germline gives CDR1 PRHDT, CDR2 FYEKMQ (reference sequence). CDR3 length: 15 amino acids. CDR3 in amino acids: CASSPPGGKGYGYTF. As DNA, the CDR3 is TGTGCCAGCAGCCCTCCAGGGGGTAAGGGCTATGGCTACACCTTC. The whole variable domain, filled in from reference TRBV13 and TRBJ1-2, reads AAGVIQSPRHLIKEKRETATLKCYPIPRHDTVYWYQQGPGQDPQFLISFYEKMQSDKGSIPDRFSAQQFSDYHSELNMSSLELGDSALYFCASSPPGGKGYGYTFGSGTRLTVV.

The chain uses TRBV6-1 and TRBJ1-2, with D perhaps matching TRBD1 (5 bases). This CDR3 spans 12 amino acids. In germline, CDR1 is MNHNS, CDR2 SASEGT. The V gene lost 7 bases and the J gene lost 5 bases, with 11 bases spanning the gap. The CDR3 reads CASIGTYYGYTF. The CDR3 coding sequence is TGTGCCAGCATCGGGACTTATTATGGCTACACCTTC.

This chain connects TRBV19 to TRBJ1-2; weak D call: TRBD1 (6 bases). V lost 7 bases to trimming and J lost 4 bases, with 28 bases between them. Germline V gene lookup returns CDR1 LNHDA and CDR2 SQIVND (reference sequence). The CDR3 has 18 amino acids. This CDR3 reads CASTDSGDGGRGSYGYTF. CDR3 in DNA: TGTGCCAGTACCGACAGCGGGGACGGCGGAAGGGGGTCCTATGGCTACACCTTC.

The chain couples TRBV11-3 to TRBJ2-5; D is unresolved. The CDR3 runs to 12 residues. With 0 bases removed from V and 6 bases from J, the gap between germline ends came to 5 bases. Germline CDR1 is SGHNT and CDR2 is YENEEA. The CDR3 DNA reads as TGTGCCAGCAGCTTAGATAGGAAGACCCAGTACTTC. It specifies CASSLDRKTQYF.

This clone was seen just once. This sequence joins TRBV29-1 and TRBJ2-7; 10 bases align to TRBD2. V trimming: 7 bases; J trimming: 3 bases; junction bases outside the gene matches: 12. CDR3 length: 15 amino acids. The germline V gene has CDR1 SQVTM and CDR2 ANQGSEA. CDR3 loop: CSALLLAGDGYEQYF. DNA for the CDR3: TGCAGCGCCCTCCTCCTAGCGGGAGACGGCTACGAGCAGTACTTC.

This clone was seen once. CDR3 coding DNA: TGTGCCAGCATACTGGCGACAGGTTCTGGGGCCAACGTCCTGACTTTC. Amino acids: CASILATGSGANVLTF. This chain links TRBV6-6 with TRBJ2-6, with D maybe TRBD1 (6 bases). This CDR3 is built from 16 residues. CDR1 and CDR2 from the germline V gene are MNHNY and SVGAGI (reference sequence). V was clipped by 7 bases and J by 1 base, with 14 bases between them.

This rearrangement joins TRBV5-1 to TRBJ1-4; no clear D gene. Germline V gene sequence: CDR1 SGHRS, CDR2 YFSETQ. CDR3 length equals 13 residues. The V end lost 5 bases, the J end lost 3 bases, and 8 bases lay between the germline ends. CDR3 nucleotide sequence: TGCGCCAGCAGTCCGGGCTCTAATGAAAAACTGTTTTTT. It is translated as CASSPGSNEKLFF.

This chain joins TRBV7-9 and TRBJ2-7, with D perhaps assigned TRBD1 or TRBD2 (6 bases each). This CDR3 comprises 14 residues. CDR1 and CDR2 (germline): SEHNR, FQNEAQ (reference sequence). V was trimmed by 5 bases and J by 2 bases, leaving 13 bases between them. The CDR3, as DNA: TGTGCCAGCAGCCCGAGGGGGGTTGCCTACGAGCAGTACTTC. Translation: CASSPRGVAYEQYF.

J is TRBJ2-5 and V is TRBV9, with D tentatively TRBD1 or TRBD2 (5 bases each). Per the germline V gene, CDR1 is SGDLS and CDR2 is YYNGEE. V dropped 6 bases and J dropped 1 base, with 19 bases sitting between them. The length of the CDR3 is 16 residues. CDR3 region: CASTRTGATGQETQYF. As DNA, the CDR3 is TGTGCCAGCACCCGTACCGGGGCTACAGGCCAAGAGACCCAGTACTTC.

V is TRBV12-5 and J is TRBJ1-4; D is perhaps TRBD1 (5 bases). V was shortened by 7 bases and J by 5 bases, with 11 bases between the two germline ends. Germline V CDR1 and CDR2: LGHNT, FRNRAP. The CDR3 is 13 amino acids. CDR3 residues: CASAPGRNEKLFF. CDR3 coding DNA: TGTGCTAGTGCCCCGGGACGGAATGAAAAACTGTTTTTT.

V gene TRBV2 combines with J gene TRBJ2-3, with 7 bases that match TRBD2. Germline V gene sequence: CDR1 SNHLY, CDR2 FYNNEI. The J segment lost 3 bases and the V segment lost 6 bases, leaving 21 bases of the junction unmatched. This CDR3 region has 19 residues. The CDR3 reads CASRSIPPLLAKRTDTQYF. CDR3 coding DNA: TGTGCCAGCAGATCCATACCCCCCCTACTAGCGAAGCGGACAGATACGCAGTATTTT.

This chain connects TRBV4-1 to TRBJ2-7, with 8 bases matching TRBD1. V was clipped by 4 bases and J by 4 bases; unmatched bases: 9. The germline V gene has CDR1 MGHRA and CDR2 YSYEKL. CDR3 length: 15 amino acids. DNA for the CDR3: TGCGCCAGCAGCCTCGGACAGGGTGGGGTTTACGAGCAGTACTTC. Its translation is CASSLGQGGVYEQYF.

This clone appeared once. The J gene is TRBJ2-1, the V gene TRBV9, with D possibly matching TRBD2 (6 bases). CDR3 length: 11 amino acids. Germline V CDR1 and CDR2: SGDLS, YYNGEE. Deletions cut 7 bases from V and 7 bases from J, with 9 bases between. For the CDR3, the DNA is TGTGCCAGCGGGCGGGAAAATGAGCAGTTCTTC. This codes for CASGRENEQFF.